This entry lists 21 T cell receptor beta chains sequenced from one sample in a study of T cells after yellow fever vaccination. TCRdb processed the 5' RACE reads anew with MiXCR; each CDR3 protein has one entry. Here the sample spans just under 600,000 distinct CDR3 sequences, roughly 13% being singletons. This specimen was PBMCs, taken on the day of the yellow fever booster vaccination. These TCRs come from a man in his thirties or forties who received the YFV17D yellow fever vaccine.

This clonotype has more than one count but fewer than ten. V and J are TRBV12-3 or TRBV12-4 and TRBJ1-3; TRBD1 aligns across 8 bases. V lost 5 bases, J lost 4 bases, and 7 bases stayed unmatched. CDR3 length: 15 amino acids. CDR3 loop: CASSRRTGRGNTIYF. As DNA, the CDR3 is TGTGCCAGCAGTAGACGGACAGGGAGGGGAAACACCATATATTTT.

Only a few counts were recorded for this clonotype. CDR3 nucleotides: TGTGCCAGCAGCTTTAGCAGAAACAATGAGCAGTTCTTC. Translated: CASSFSRNNEQFF. The chain is built from TRBV7-2 and TRBJ2-1; D gene ambiguous. The CDR3 runs 13 residues. V gave up 3 bases and J gave up 5 bases, with 8 bases separating them. Per germline, CDR1 SGHTA and CDR2 FQGNSA.

This clonotype was picked up a small number of times. The chain recombines TRBV9 with TRBJ2-3, with D maybe TRBD2 (5 bases). V lost 3 bases and J lost 4, with 9 bases in between. The length of the CDR3 is 13 residues. Germline V gene data show CDR1 as SGDLS and CDR2 as YYNGEE. The CDR3 is CASSGSSADTQYF. The CDR3 nucleotides read TGTGCCAGCAGCGGCAGTAGCGCAGATACGCAGTATTTT.

The J gene is TRBJ2-2, the V gene TRBV7-2; D is uncertain. Trimming took off 3 bases at V and 7 bases at J, with 15 bases between the two ends. There are 15 residues in the CDR3. The germline V gene has CDR1 SGHTA and CDR2 FQGNSA. The CDR3 region is CASSFLGPSGGELFF. Written as DNA, the CDR3 is TGTGCCAGCAGCTTCCTAGGCCCCTCGGGCGGGGAGCTGTTTTTT.

The sample holds a few counts of this clonotype. The chain links TRBV14 to TRBJ2-1; a weak D match, TRBD2 (6 bases). This CDR3 comprises 16 residues. Germline CDR1 and CDR2: SGHDN and FVKESK. Between the trimmed V and J ends, which lost 2 bases and 0 bases, there was a span of 11 bases. CDR3 in amino acids: CASSQIAGSSYNEQFF. CDR3 bases: TGTGCCAGCAGCCAAATAGCCGGGAGCTCCTACAATGAGCAGTTCTTC.

The chain recombines TRBV21-1 with TRBJ2-5; the D call of TRBD2 is as the table states it, not checked on the DNA. TRBV21-1 is a documented pseudogene. The CDR3 sequence is 15 residues long. CDR3 sequence reads: CASSNGLVVAETQYF. CDR3 nucleotides: TGTGCCAGCAGCAACGGACTAGTCGTAGCAGAGACCCAGTACTTC.

This clonotype was observed a few times. The chain joins TRBV4-2 to TRBJ2-2; D is unresolved. This CDR3 region has 15 residues. Trimming took 4 bases from V and 0 from J, leaving 9 bases between them. In germline, CDR1 is LGHNA, CDR2 YNFKEQ. Here the CDR3 reads CASSRAPANTGELFF. The CDR3 DNA sequence: TGTGCCAGCAGCCGCGCTCCCGCGAACACCGGGGAGCTGTTTTTT.

This clonotype was counted a few times. This chain uses TRBV12-3 or TRBV12-4 with TRBJ1-3; tentatively, D is TRBD1 (5 bases). The CDR3 is 16 amino acids. Deletions cut 3 bases from V and 4 bases from J, with 16 bases between. CDR3 region: CASSLALGAGGNTIYF. The CDR3 coding sequence is TGTGCCAGCAGTTTGGCTCTTGGGGCGGGGGGAAACACCATATATTTT.

This clonotype was observed many times. The chain combines TRBV29-1 with TRBJ1-2; a weak D match, TRBD1 (6 bases). The CDR3 totals 13 residues. Germline loops: CDR1 SQVTM, CDR2 ANQGSEA. V was cut by 3 bases and J by 5 bases, with 13 bases left in between. This CDR3 reads CSVDGQGSYGYTF. As DNA, the CDR3 is TGCAGCGTTGACGGGCAGGGGTCATATGGCTACACCTTC.

This clonotype was seen many times. The CDR3 nucleotides are TGTGCCAGCAGTCTCGGGACAGGAGACATCTATGGCTACACCTTC. Amino acids: CASSLGTGDIYGYTF. The J gene is TRBJ1-2, the V gene TRBV12-3 or TRBV12-4; 8 bases are shared with TRBD1. Unmatched junction bases numbered 9, after V lost 5 bases and J lost 4 bases. The length of the CDR3 is 15 residues.

The chain joins TRBV24-1 to TRBJ2-7; D is perhaps TRBD1 or TRBD2 (5 bases each). Germline V gene lookup returns CDR1 KGHDR and CDR2 SFDVKD. The CDR3 runs to 13 residues. Trimming removed 3 bases from V and 7 bases from J, with 12 bases in between. In nucleotides, the CDR3 is TGTGCCACCAGTGATGCGACTGAGGGGGAGCAGTACTTC. This translates into CATSDATEGEQYF.

V and J are TRBV24-1 and TRBJ2-3, with TRBD2 identical over 9 bases. The CDR3 length is 15 residues. Trimming at V came to 5 bases and at J to 1 base, leaving 3 bases not matched to a gene. Germline CDR1 is KGHDR and CDR2 is SFDVKD. CDR3 amino acids: CATSGAGGGTDTQYF. DNA for the CDR3: TGTGCCACCAGTGGCGCGGGAGGGGGCACAGATACGCAGTATTTT.

This clonotype was seen more than once but under ten times. The chain recombines TRBV30 with TRBJ2-2; D remains unclear. The CDR3 consists of 12 residues. Germline V CDR1 and CDR2: GTSNPN, SVGIG (reference sequence). Between the trimmed V and J ends, which lost 2 bases and 9 bases, there was a span of 10 bases. The CDR3 loop reads CAWSYRVRELFF. As DNA, the CDR3 is TGTGCCTGGAGTTATCGGGTTAGGGAGCTGTTTTTT.

The gene calls are TRBV18 and TRBJ2-7; 11 bases line up with TRBD2. V was pared by 0 bases and J by 6 bases, with 10 bases of the junction left unmatched. CDR1 is KGHSH, CDR2 LQKENI, per germline. The CDR3 is made up of 17 amino acids. The CDR3 region is CASSPPTSGKVSGEQYF. In DNA, the CDR3 is TGTGCCAGCTCACCACCGACTAGCGGGAAGGTCTCGGGCGAGCAGTACTTC.

The chain combines TRBV6-7 with TRBJ2-1, with 7 bases identical to TRBD1. Being an ORF, TRBV6-7 has a function that is uncertain. V lost 5 bases to trimming and J lost 3 bases; unmatched junction nucleotides: 13. There are 17 residues in the CDR3. CDR3 amino acids: CASSHEDRVQSYNEQFF. The CDR3 DNA reads TGTGCCAGCAGTCACGAAGACAGGGTTCAGAGCTACAATGAGCAGTTCTTC.

This clonotype has only a few counts. The J gene is TRBJ2-3, the V gene TRBV14; 9 bases fit TRBD2. This CDR3 has 16 amino acids. From germline, CDR1 is SGHDN and CDR2 FVKESK. V lost 1 base to trimming and J lost 3 bases; unmatched junction nucleotides: 5. The DNA of the CDR3 is TGTGCCAGCAGCCAAGGACTAGCGGCGGGGACAGATACGCAGTATTTT. This encodes CASSQGLAAGTDTQYF.

This clonotype was counted a few times. The chain carries TRBV6-1 and TRBJ2-1; tentatively, D is TRBD1 or TRBD2 (6 bases each). V was cut by 6 bases and J by 8 bases, with 20 bases left in between. Germline CDR1 and CDR2: MNHNS and SASEGT. The CDR3 covers 15 residues. CDR3 nucleotides: TGTGCCAGCAGCCTCAGGGGCGGCCGCGGGGATGAGCAGTTCTTC. Its translation is CASSLRGGRGDEQFF.

V is TRBV10-3 and J is TRBJ2-3; D not resolved. Germline loops: CDR1 ENHRY, CDR2 SYGVKD. The CDR3 consists of 12 residues. V shed 4 bases and J shed 10 bases, with 12 bases lying between them. DNA for the CDR3: TGTGCCATCAGTGGGGGAAGGGCGGCGCAGTATTTT. Its translation: CAISGGRAAQYF.

This clonotype came up a few times. V gene TRBV10-3 combines with J gene TRBJ2-3; 10 bases agree with TRBD2. CDR1 ENHRY and CDR2 SYGVKD come from the germline V gene. Trimming at V came to 10 bases and at J to 7 bases, leaving 17 bases not matched to a gene. The CDR3 covers 16 residues. The CDR3 loop reads CASDSHWLAGVNTQYF. The DNA for the CDR3 is TGTGCCAGCGATAGCCATTGGCTAGCGGGAGTTAATACGCAGTATTTT.

This chain joins TRBV5-1 and TRBJ2-5; D is undetermined. CDR1 is SGHRS and CDR2 is YFSETQ in the germline V gene. V was pared by 4 bases and J by 1 base, with 14 bases between. The CDR3 has 15 amino acids. Here the CDR3 reads CASSQTTNFQETQYF. DNA of the CDR3: TGCGCCAGCAGCCAGACGACAAACTTCCAAGAGACCCAGTACTTC.

J is TRBJ2-7 and V is TRBV9; 8 bases agree with TRBD1. With V trimmed by 3 bases and J by 6 bases, 8 bases remained unmatched. The CDR3 has 14 amino acids. Germline lookup yields CDR1 SGDLS and CDR2 YYNGEE. The DNA of the CDR3 is TGTGCCAGCAGCGGGACAGGGAATATGGGCGAGCAGTACTTC. It yields the protein CASSGTGNMGEQYF.